The source of this T cell receptor beta chain is a study of blood T cells in healthy people across ages. For the second PCR, which ran for roughly 6 to 12 cycles, a sample-barcoded 5' primer and a J-beta primer mix were used. MiXCR was run by TCRdb on the 5' RACE reads, yielding one entry per CDR3 protein. Among 1.5 million to 2 million distinct CDR3 sequences listed, approximately 50% were seen once. General study findings and limits: Diversity was higher, and naive CD4+ cells more numerous, in long-lived donors than in aged donors. Diversity figures derived from one million T cells were judged to underestimate the true value.

A word on this clonotype: Its antigen is as yet unknown.

The V gene lost 1 base and the J gene lost 4 bases, with 11 bases spanning the gap. The germline V gene has CDR1 SGDLS and CDR2 YYNGEE. The CDR3 runs to 14 residues. This clonotype was obtained from a woman in her thirties or forties in good health. The rearrangement joins TRBV9 to TRBJ2-5; either TRBD1 or TRBD2 may fit D (6 bases each). The sequencing input was blood. In DNA form, the CDR3 reads TGTGCCAGCAGCGTACCGGGGGCAGGAGAGACCCAGTACTTC. Amino acids: CASSVPGAGETQYF.